This T cell receptor beta chain came from a study of Ad26.COV2.S vaccination and SARS-CoV-2 variants. J was trimmed by 7 bases and V by 1 base; bases with no gene match: 8. Germline CDR1 and CDR2: MGHRA and YSYEKL. The CDR3 length is 15 residues. Repertoires were generated with immunoSEQ multiplex PCR, while TCRdb's copy carries only in-frame clones and drops some. The sample gives about 350,000 clones, more than 75% of which show up once; about 3.3% is in the top ten. This clone was counted only a few times. Indicated treatment: 19 received Ad26.COV2.S at low or high dose, single or two shots; 5 received placebo; per-sample allocation not given. Following the first vaccine or placebo injection, samples were taken on day 63.

This chain connects TRBV4-1 to TRBJ1-2; 8 nucleotides align to TRBD1. The sequences come from peripheral blood, collected in a trial of Ad26.COV2.S vaccine versus placebo. This TCR came from a person between 18 and 65 years old who received the Ad26.COV2.S COVID-19 vaccine or a placebo. The CDR3 loop is CASSQGRQGSGGYTF. CDR3 DNA: TGCGCCAGCAGCCAAGGACGACAGGGGTCAGGTGGCTACACCTTC.